Sequencing of this T cell receptor beta chain was carried out in a study of T cell repertoires in cytomegalovirus infection. Across the study: Newly reported HLA-C-restricted and thoroughly characterized HLA-B-restricted CMV epitopes were employed. From public TCR beta signatures came an indication of both CMV infection and matching HLA type.

This clonotype appeared many times. Its antigen is still unknown. General study findings and limits: Adding up the frequency of public TCR beta families identified people who carried CMV plus the relevant HLA. HLA-C-restricted TCR beta clonotypes specific for CMV led the ex vivo response.

Trimming removed 4 bases from V and 3 bases from J, with 7 bases in between. CDR3 size: 13 residues. The germline CDR1 and CDR2 sequences are SGHVS and FQNEAQ. One entry per CDR3 protein, called by TCRdb with MiXCR from the reads. Among roughly 700,000 distinct CDR3 sequences listed, around a third were seen once. The sequence was obtained from a human donor in good health (CMV status not recorded). Some clones in this sample may be carry-over from other donors' samples. Sequencing used cultured PBMCs, obtained from culture after CMV antigen stimulation. V and J are TRBV7-8 and TRBJ1-5; D not certain. CDR3 nucleotide sequence: TGTGCCAGCAGCTCCAATAACAATCAGCCCCAGCATTTT. This encodes CASSSNNNQPQHF.